This T cell receptor beta chain was sequenced in a study of CD8+ T cells in alopecia areata. Overall study context: Tofacitinib exposure lasted 6 to 18 months, followed by 6 months off drug. Study results and caveats: Scalp lesions, especially in alopecia totalis/universalis, had higher clonality than normal scalp. Scalp samples also yield sequences of resident alphabeta T cells from normal skin.

Investigators isolated RNA and reverse transcribed it into cDNA to act as the sequencing template. Sequencing was performed with immunoSEQ multiplex PCR; in TCRdb, only in-frame clones are kept and a portion is missing. Among over 150,000 clones, more than 60% were seen once, and the ten largest hold approximately 1.7%. With respect to this clone: Its antigen is as yet unknown.

Peripheral blood and lesional scalp punch biopsies came from alopecia areata patients. The receptor was derived from a human donor with alopecia areata. This sample comprised CD4+ T cells sorted from blood, obtained at week 0.

CDR3 region: CASSDAGSDTQYF. The CDR3 nucleotides are TGTGCCAGCAGTGACGCGGGGTCAGATACGCAGTATTTT. This sequence joins TRBV9 and TRBJ2-3; tentative D call: TRBD2 (6 bases). V was pared by 5 bases and J by 4 bases, with 11 bases between. The CDR3 consists of 13 residues. Germline CDR1 and CDR2: SGDLS and YYNGEE.